Shown below are 10 T cell receptor beta chains from a single sample sequenced in a study of control samples from healthy donors and cancer patients (dated by TCRdb to 2018 to 2020). Library construction relied on the immunoSEQ multiplex PCR assay. Not all clones reach the TCRdb copy of this immuneACCESS table, which keeps in-frame sequences only. Checked studies attribute under half of the gap to unresolved V genes and leave the rest unexplained. The sample's table covers fewer than 250,000 clones. Clones ranked in the top ten supply roughly 2% of the sample. Sample: blood. Source of these receptors: a woman aged 25 to 39 in good health.

The chain uses TRBV5-4 and TRBJ1-2; a weak D match, TRBD1 (5 bases). V was shortened by 4 bases and J by 7 bases, with 11 bases between the two germline ends. This CDR3 is 12 amino acids long. Germline V gives CDR1 SGHNT, CDR2 YYREEE (reference sequence). The CDR3 loop is CASSPGTFGYTF. In DNA, the CDR3 is TGTGCCAGCAGCCCCGGGACTTTTGGCTACACCTTC. Full variable domain (outside the CDR3, taken from reference TRBV5-4 and TRBJ1-2): ETGVTQSPTHLIKTRGQQVTLRCSSQSGHNTVSWYQQALGQGPQFIFQYYREEENGRGNFPPRFSGLQFPNYSSELNVNALELDDSALYLCASSPGTFGYTFGSGTRLTVV.

CDR3: CASSWGTANTEAFF. In DNA, the CDR3 is TGTGCCAGCAGTTGGGGGACAGCGAACACTGAAGCTTTCTTT. The rearrangement joins TRBV6-6 to TRBJ1-1; 7 nucleotides match TRBD1. The CDR3 sequence is 14 residues long. The junction had 3 bases not matched to a gene; V was cut back by 4 bases and J by 1 base. The germline CDR1 and CDR2 sequences are MNHNY and SVGAGI (reference sequence).

The CDR3 sequence: CASSYSNVRGWLAKNIQYF. As DNA, the CDR3 is TGTGCCAGCAGTTACTCGAACGTGCGGGGCTGGCTAGCCAAAAACATTCAGTACTTC. The chain combines TRBV6-2 or TRBV6-3 with TRBJ2-4, with a possible D match to TRBD2 (6 bases). CDR3 length: 19 residues. CDR1 and CDR2 (germline): MNHEY, SVGEGT. V was shortened by 0 bases and J by 0 bases, with 18 bases between the two germline ends.

The CDR3 sequence: CASSMDSYNSPLHF. The CDR3 DNA is TGTGCCAGTAGTATGGACTCCTATAATTCACCCCTCCACTTT. The rearrangement links TRBV19 to TRBJ1-6, with D hard to call. The CDR3 has 14 residues. Trimming took off 3 bases at V and 0 bases at J, with 3 bases between the two ends. Germline lookup yields CDR1 LNHDA and CDR2 SQIVND (reference sequence).

The gene calls are TRBV5-1 and TRBJ1-5; 11 nucleotides agree with TRBD1. Germline-derived CDR1 and CDR2 are SGHRS and YFSETQ. The CDR3 is made up of 15 amino acids. V dropped 5 bases and J dropped 7; count of bases not matched to a gene: 8. The CDR3 bases are TGCGCCAGCAGTCCTGGGACAGGGGGGTCCCAGCCCCAGCATTTT. Its translation: CASSPGTGGSQPQHF.

The rearrangement joins TRBV7-8 to TRBJ1-6; TRBD1 matches at 8 bases. Germline assignment: CDR1 SGHVS and CDR2 FQNEAQ. This CDR3 region has 14 residues. The V and J ends lost 4 bases and 10 bases, in that order; junction bases with no gene match: 6. The CDR3 is CASSSQGARSPLHF. The CDR3 region has the DNA TGTGCCAGCAGCTCGCAGGGGGCACGGTCACCCCTCCACTTT.

The chain links TRBV4-1 to TRBJ1-5; 7 nucleotides align to TRBD1. J gave up 7 bases and V 3 bases, and 12 bases lay outside the gene matches. This CDR3 has 16 residues. Germline CDR1 is MGHRA and CDR2 is YSYEKL. In DNA form, the CDR3 reads TGCGCCAGCAGCCAGCCGATAACAGGGGCCGGACAGCCCCAGCATTTT. Translation gives CASSQPITGAGQPQHF.

This chain connects TRBV7-2 to TRBJ2-1; 8 bases are shared with TRBD1. The germline gives CDR1 SGHTA, CDR2 FQGNSA. CDR3 length equals 17 residues. The ends lost 2 bases at V and 6 bases at J; junction bases unmatched: 12. CDR3 loop: CASSLLGGLTGGNEQFF. CDR3 bases: TGTGCCAGCAGCTTACTCGGAGGACTCACAGGGGGCAATGAGCAGTTCTTC.

This chain joins TRBV5-5 and TRBJ1-2; possible D gene TRBD1, 6 bases. The CDR3 is 14 amino acids. V lost 4 bases, J lost 1 base, and 11 bases lay in between. Germline V gene lookup returns CDR1 SGHKS and CDR2 YYEKEE (reference sequence). The CDR3 DNA follows: TGTGCCAGCAGCCCGCGGACAGATAACTATGGCTACACCTTC. Protein: CASSPRTDNYGYTF.

The chain joins TRBV28 to TRBJ2-7; no firm D call. The CDR3 is 14 amino acids. Trimming left V 2 bases short and J 2 bases short, with 10 bases between. Per germline, CDR1 MDHEN and CDR2 SYDVKM. The chain's CDR3 is CASSLRAATYEQYF. The CDR3 DNA reads TGTGCCAGCAGTTTAAGGGCAGCTACCTACGAGCAGTACTTC.